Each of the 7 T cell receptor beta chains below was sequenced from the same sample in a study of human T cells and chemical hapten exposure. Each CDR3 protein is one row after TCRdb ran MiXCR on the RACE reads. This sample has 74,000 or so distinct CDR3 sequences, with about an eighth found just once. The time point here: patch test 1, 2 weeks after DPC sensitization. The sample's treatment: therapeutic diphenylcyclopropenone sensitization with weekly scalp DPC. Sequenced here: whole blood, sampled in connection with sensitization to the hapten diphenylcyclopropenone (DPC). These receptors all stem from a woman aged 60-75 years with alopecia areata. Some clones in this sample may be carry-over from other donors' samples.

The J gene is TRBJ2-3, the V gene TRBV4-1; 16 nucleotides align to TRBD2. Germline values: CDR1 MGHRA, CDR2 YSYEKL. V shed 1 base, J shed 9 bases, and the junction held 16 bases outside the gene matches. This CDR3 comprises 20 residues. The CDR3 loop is CASSQAGLAGGPSGQGTQYF. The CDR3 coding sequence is TGCGCCAGCAGCCAAGCGGGACTAGCGGGGGGGCCCTCCGGTCAAGGGACGCAGTATTTT.

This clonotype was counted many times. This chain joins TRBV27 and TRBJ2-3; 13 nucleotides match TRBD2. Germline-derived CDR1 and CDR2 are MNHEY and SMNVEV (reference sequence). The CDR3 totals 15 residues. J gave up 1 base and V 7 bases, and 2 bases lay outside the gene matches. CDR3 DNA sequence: TGTGCCAGCAACGGACTAGCGGGAGGCACAGATACGCAGTATTTT. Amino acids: CASNGLAGGTDTQYF.

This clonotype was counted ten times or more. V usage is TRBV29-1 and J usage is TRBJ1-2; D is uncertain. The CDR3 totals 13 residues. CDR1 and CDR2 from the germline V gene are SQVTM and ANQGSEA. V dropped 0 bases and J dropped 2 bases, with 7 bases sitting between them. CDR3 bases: TGCAGCGTTGAAGATCCCCAGAACTATGGCTACACCTTC. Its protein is CSVEDPQNYGYTF. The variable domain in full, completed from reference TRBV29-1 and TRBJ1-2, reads SAVISQKPSRDICQRGTSLTIQCQVDSQVTMMFWYRQQPGQSLTLIATANQGSEATYESGFVIDKFPISRPNLTFSTLTVSNMSPEDSSIYLCSVEDPQNYGYTFGSGTRLTVV.

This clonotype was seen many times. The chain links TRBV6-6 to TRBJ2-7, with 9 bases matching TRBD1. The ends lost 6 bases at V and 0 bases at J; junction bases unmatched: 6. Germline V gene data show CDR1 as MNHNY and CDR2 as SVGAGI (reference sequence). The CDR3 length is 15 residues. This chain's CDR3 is CASRLRDRVSYEQYF. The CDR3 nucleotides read TGTGCCAGCAGACTGCGGGACAGGGTCTCCTACGAGCAGTACTTC.

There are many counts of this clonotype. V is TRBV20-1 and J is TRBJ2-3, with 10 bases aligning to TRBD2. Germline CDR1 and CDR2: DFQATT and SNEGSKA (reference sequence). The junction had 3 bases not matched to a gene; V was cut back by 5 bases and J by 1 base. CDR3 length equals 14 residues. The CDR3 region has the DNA TGCAGTGCTTTAGCGGGGGGCCGCACAGATACGCAGTATTTT. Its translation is CSALAGGRTDTQYF.

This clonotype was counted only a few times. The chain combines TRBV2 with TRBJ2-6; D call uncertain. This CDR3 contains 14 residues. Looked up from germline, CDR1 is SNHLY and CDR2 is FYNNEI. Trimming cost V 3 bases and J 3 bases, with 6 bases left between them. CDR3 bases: TGTGCCAGCAGTGATTACAGTGGGGCCAACGTCCTGACTTTC. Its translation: CASSDYSGANVLTF.

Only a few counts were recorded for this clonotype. The DNA for the CDR3 is TGTGCCACGACTGAGAGCTCCTATAATTCACCCCTCCACTTT. Its translation is CATTESSYNSPLHF. The chain recombines TRBV3-1 with TRBJ1-6, with D hard to call. The CDR3 length is 14 residues. Trimming shortened V by 10 bases and J by 0 bases, and 10 bases separated the two germline ends. CDR1 is LGHDT and CDR2 is YNNKEL in the germline V gene (reference sequence).